This T cell receptor beta chain was captured in a study of Ad26.COV2.S vaccination and SARS-CoV-2 variants. Treatment noted: over 15 received Ad26.COV2.S at low or high dose, single or two shots; several received placebo; per-sample allocation not given. Sampling was done on day 63 after the first vaccine or placebo injection. Using immunoSEQ multiplex PCR, the repertoire was profiled, and TCRdb retains in-frame clones only, with some absent. The sample holds around 450,000 clones, roughly 89% seen once. The receptor comes from a person aged 18 to 65 who received the Ad26.COV2.S COVID-19 vaccine or a placebo. Sequenced material: peripheral blood, taken in a trial of Ad26.COV2.S vaccine versus placebo.

DNA for the CDR3: TGTGCCAGCAGCCGTATCGGGACAGAGTACGAGCAGTACTTC. This encodes CASSRIGTEYEQYF. The gene calls are TRBV5-4 and TRBJ2-7; TRBD1 matches 7 bases. Trimming cost V 4 bases and J 4 bases; bases outside gene matches: 8. CDR1 and CDR2 (germline): SGHNT, YYREEE (reference sequence). The CDR3 covers 14 residues.